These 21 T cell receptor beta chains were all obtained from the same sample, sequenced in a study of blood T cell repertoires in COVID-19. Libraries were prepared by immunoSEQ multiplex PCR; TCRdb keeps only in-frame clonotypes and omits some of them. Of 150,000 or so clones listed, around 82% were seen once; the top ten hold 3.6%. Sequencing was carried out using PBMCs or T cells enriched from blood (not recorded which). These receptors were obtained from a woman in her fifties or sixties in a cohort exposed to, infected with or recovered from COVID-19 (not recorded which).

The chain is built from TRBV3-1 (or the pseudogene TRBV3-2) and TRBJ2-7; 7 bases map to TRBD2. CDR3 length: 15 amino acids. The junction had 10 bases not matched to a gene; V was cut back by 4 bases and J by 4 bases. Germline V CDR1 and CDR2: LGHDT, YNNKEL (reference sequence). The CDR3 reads CASSPVAGVMYEQYF. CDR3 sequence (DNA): TGTGCCAGCAGCCCCGTCGCGGGAGTAATGTACGAGCAGTACTTC.

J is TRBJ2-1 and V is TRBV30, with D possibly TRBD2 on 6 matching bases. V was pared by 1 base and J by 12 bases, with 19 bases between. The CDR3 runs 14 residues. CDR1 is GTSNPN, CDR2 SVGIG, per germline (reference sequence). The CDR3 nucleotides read TGTGCCTGGAGTGCCCGCCGGGACTCCCATCGGCAGTTCTTC. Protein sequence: CAWSARRDSHRQFF.

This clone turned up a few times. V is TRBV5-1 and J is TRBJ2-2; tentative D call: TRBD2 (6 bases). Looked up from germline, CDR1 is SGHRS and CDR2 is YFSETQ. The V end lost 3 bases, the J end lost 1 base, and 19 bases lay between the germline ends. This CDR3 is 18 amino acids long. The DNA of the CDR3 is TGCGCCAGCAGCTCGGGAATTCTTGCGGGATTGAACACCGGGGAGCTGTTTTTT. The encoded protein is CASSSGILAGLNTGELFF.

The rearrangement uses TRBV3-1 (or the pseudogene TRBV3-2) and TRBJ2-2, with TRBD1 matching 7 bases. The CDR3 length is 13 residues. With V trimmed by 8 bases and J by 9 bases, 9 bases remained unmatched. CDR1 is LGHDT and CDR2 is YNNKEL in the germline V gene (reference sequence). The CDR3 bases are TGTGCCAGCTGCATTCAGGGGGACCGGGAGCTGTTTTTT. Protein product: CASCIQGDRELFF.

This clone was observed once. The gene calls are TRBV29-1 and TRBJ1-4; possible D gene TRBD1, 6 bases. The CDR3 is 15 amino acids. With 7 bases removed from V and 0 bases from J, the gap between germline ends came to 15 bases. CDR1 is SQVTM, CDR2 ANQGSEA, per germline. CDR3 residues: CSARGQPATNEKLFF. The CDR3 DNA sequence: TGCAGCGCCCGTGGACAGCCTGCAACTAATGAAAAACTGTTTTTT.

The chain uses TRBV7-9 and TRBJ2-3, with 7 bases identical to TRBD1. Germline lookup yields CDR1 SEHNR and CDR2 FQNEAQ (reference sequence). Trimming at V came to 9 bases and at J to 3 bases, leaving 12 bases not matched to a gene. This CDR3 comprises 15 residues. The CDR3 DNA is TGTGCCAGTTTAGGGACAGCCGCATTTACAGATACGCAGTATTTT. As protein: CASLGTAAFTDTQYF.

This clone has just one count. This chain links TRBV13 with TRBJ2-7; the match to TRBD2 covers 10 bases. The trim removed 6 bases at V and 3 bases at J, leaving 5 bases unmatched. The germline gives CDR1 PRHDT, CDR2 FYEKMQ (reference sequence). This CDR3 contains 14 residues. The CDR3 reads CASRKIAGGYEQYF. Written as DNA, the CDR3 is TGTGCCAGCAGAAAAATAGCGGGGGGCTACGAGCAGTACTTC.

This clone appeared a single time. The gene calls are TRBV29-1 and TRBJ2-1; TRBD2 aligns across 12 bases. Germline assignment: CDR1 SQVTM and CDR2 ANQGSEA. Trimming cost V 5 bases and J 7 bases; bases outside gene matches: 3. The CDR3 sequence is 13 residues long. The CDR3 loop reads CSVKTSGGNEQFF. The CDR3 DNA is TGCAGCGTTAAGACTAGCGGGGGAAATGAGCAGTTCTTC.

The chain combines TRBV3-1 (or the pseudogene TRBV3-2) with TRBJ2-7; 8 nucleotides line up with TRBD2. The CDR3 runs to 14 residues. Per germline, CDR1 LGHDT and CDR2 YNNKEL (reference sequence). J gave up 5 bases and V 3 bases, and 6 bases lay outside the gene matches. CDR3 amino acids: CASSQTGGAHEQYF. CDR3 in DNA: TGTGCCAGCAGCCAGACGGGGGGGGCCCACGAGCAGTACTTC.

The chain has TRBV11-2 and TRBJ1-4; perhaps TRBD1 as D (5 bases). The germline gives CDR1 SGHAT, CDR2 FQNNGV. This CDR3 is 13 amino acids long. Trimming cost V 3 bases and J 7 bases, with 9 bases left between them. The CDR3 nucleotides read TGTGCCAGCAGCTTGACAGAAGGTGAAAAACTGTTTTTT. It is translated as CASSLTEGEKLFF.

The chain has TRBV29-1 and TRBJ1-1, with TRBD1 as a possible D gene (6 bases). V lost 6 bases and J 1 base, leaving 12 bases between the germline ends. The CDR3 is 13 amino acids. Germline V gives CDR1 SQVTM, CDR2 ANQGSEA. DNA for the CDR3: TGCAGCGTCGCTACAGGGAGGAACACTGAAGCTTTCTTT. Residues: CSVATGRNTEAFF.

The CDR3 region is CASRNREGYTF. The CDR3 nucleotides read TGTGCCAGCCGAAACAGGGAGGGCTACACCTTC. The gene calls are TRBV25-1 and TRBJ1-2, with D possibly TRBD1 on 6 matching bases. Germline lookup yields CDR1 MGHDK and CDR2 SYGVNS. CDR3 length: 11 residues. Trimming cost V 8 bases and J 8 bases, with 12 bases left between them.

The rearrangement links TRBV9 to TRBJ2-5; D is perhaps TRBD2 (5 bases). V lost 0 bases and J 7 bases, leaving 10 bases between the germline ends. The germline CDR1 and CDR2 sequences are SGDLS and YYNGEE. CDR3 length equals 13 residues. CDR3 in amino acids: CASSVGREMTQYF. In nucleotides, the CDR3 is TGTGCCAGCAGCGTAGGAAGGGAGATGACCCAGTACTTC.

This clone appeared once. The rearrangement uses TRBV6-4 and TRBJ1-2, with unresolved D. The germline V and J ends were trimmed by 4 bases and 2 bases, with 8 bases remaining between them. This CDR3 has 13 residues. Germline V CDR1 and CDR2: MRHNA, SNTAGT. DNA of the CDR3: TGTGCCAGCAGTGCGGGGTTAAACTATGGCTACACCTTC. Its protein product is CASSAGLNYGYTF.

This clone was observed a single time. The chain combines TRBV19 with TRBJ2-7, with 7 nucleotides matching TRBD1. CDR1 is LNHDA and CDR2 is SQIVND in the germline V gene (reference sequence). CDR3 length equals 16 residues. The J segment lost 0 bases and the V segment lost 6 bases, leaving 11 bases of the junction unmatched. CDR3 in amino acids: CASSPLPGQSSYEQYF. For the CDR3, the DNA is TGTGCCAGTAGCCCCCTTCCGGGACAGAGCTCCTACGAGCAGTACTTC.

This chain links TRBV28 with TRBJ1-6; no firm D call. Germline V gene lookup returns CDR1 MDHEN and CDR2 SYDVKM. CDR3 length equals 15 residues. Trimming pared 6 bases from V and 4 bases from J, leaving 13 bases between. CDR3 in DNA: TGTGCCAGCAGCACGTCGCCCAGTTATAATTCACCCCTCCACTTT. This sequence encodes CASSTSPSYNSPLHF.

The DNA for the CDR3 is TGTGCCAGCAGCTTATGGACAGGGGGCCAGCTGGGTTCTGGAAACACCATATATTTT. Protein sequence: CASSLWTGGQLGSGNTIYF. The rearrangement links TRBV7-9 to TRBJ1-3, with 11 bases fitting TRBD1. This CDR3 spans 19 amino acids. Germline V gene lookup returns CDR1 SEHNR and CDR2 FQNEAQ (reference sequence). The trim removed 2 bases at V and 1 base at J, leaving 10 bases unmatched.

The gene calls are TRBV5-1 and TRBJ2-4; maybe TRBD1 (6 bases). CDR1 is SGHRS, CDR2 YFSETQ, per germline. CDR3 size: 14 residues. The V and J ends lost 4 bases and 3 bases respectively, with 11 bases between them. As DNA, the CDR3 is TGCGCCAGCAGCATACAGGGCGGCAAAAACATTCAGTACTTC. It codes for CASSIQGGKNIQYF. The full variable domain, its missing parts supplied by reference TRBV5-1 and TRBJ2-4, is KAGVTQTPRYLIKTRGQQVTLSCSPISGHRSVSWYQQTPGQGLQFLFEYFSETQRNKGNFPGRFSGRQFSNSRSEMNVSTLELGDSALYLCASSIQGGKNIQYFGAGTRLSVL.

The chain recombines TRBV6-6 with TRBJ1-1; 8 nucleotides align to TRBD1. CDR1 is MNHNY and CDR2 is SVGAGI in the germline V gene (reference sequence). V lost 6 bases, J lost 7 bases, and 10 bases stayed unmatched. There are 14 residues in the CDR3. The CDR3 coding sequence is TGTGCCAGCAGCCAATCAGGGGGCGGAAATGAAGCTTTCTTT. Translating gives CASSQSGGGNEAFF.

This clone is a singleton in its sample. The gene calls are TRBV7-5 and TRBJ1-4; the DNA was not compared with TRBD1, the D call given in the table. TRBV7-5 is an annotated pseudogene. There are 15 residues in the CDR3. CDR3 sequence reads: CARSWEGQGHEKLFF. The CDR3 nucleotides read TGTGCCAGAAGCTGGGAGGGACAGGGGCATGAAAAACTGTTTTTT.

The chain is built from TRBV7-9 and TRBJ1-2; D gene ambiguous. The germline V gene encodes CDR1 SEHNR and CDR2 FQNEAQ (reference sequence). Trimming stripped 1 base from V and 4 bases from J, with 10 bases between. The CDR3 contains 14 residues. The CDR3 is CASSLERQTYGYTF. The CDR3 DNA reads TGTGCCAGCAGCTTAGAGAGGCAGACCTATGGCTACACCTTC. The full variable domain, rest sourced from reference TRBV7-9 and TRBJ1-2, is DTGVSQNPRHKITKRGQNVTFRCDPISEHNRLYWYRQTLGQGPEFLTYFQNEAQLEKSRLLSDRFSAERPKGSFSTLEIQRTEQGDSAMYLCASSLERQTYGYTFGSGTRLTVV.